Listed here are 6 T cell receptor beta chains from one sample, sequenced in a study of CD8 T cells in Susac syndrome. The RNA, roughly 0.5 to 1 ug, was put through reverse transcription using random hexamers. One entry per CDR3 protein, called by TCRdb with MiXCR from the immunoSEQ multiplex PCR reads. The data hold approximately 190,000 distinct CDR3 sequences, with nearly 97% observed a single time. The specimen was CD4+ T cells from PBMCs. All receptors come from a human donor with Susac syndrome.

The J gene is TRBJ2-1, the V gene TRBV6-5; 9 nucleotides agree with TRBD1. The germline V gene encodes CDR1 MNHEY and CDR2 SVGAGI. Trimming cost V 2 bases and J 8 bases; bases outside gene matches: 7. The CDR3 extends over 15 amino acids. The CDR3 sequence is CASSYTRTGAYEQFF. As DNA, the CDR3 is TGTGCCAGCAGTTACACGAGGACAGGGGCCTATGAGCAGTTCTTC.

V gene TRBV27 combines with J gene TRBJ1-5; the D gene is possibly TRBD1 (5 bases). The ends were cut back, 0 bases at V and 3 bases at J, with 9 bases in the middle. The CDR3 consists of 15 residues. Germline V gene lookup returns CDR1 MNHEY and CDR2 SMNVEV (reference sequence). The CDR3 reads CASSLSRQNNQPQHF. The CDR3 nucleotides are TGTGCCAGCAGTTTATCACGACAGAACAATCAGCCCCAGCATTTT.

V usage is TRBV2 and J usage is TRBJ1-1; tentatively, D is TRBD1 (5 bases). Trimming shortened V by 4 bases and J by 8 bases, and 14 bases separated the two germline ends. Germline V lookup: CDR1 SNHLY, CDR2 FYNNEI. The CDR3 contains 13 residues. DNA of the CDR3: TGTGCCAGCAGTGTAAGTCCGGGGGACGAAGCTTTCTTT. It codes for CASSVSPGDEAFF.

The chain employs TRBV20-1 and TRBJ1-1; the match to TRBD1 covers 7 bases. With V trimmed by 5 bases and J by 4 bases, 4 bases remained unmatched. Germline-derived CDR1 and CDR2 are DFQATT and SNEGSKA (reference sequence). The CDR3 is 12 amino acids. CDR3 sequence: CSALTGSTEAFF. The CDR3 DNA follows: TGCAGTGCTCTGACAGGGAGCACTGAAGCTTTCTTT.

This CDR3 reads CASSPMQAIRYGYTF. CDR3 nucleotide sequence: TGTGCCAGCAGCCCCATGCAGGCGATACGCTATGGCTACACCTTC. V usage is TRBV6-5 and J usage is TRBJ1-2; no reliable D call. CDR1 MNHEY and CDR2 SVGAGI come from the germline V gene. V lost 6 bases to trimming and J lost 4 bases, with 18 bases between them. There are 15 residues in the CDR3.

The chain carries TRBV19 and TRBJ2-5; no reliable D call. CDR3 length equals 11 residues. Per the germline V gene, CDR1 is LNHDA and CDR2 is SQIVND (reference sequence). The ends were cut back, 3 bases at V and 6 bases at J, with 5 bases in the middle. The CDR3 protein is CASSISQTQYF. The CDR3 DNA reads TGTGCCAGTAGTATCTCTCAGACCCAGTACTTC.